This T cell receptor beta chain was sequenced in a study of blood T cells in healthy people across ages. This clonotype was seen a few times. The antigen is undetermined. Then a second PCR, running roughly 7 to 11 cycles, was carried out with a sample-barcoded 5' primer and a J-beta primer mix. TCRdb re-called the 5' RACE reads through MiXCR, storing one row per CDR3 protein. Of 750,000 to 1,000,000 distinct CDR3 sequences in the sample, about 27% were seen once. General study points: Significant beta diversity loss was already apparent by age about 42, declining roughly linearly. Estimated diversity, derived from one million T cells, was regarded as an underestimate.

The germline V gene encodes CDR1 GTSNPN and CDR2 SVGIG (reference sequence). Trimming removed 2 bases from V and 5 bases from J, with 10 bases in between. This CDR3 spans 13 amino acids. Another study also made use of these data, one on T cells of mothers and their children. That work states: Comparable shaping of TCR recombination output by thymic selection was observed in related and unrelated pairs.

Sequencing was carried out using blood. This sequence was found in a woman aged 40 to 50 in good health. The V and J genes are TRBV30 and TRBJ1-5; D is ambiguous. The CDR3 is CAWSMERDQPQHF. The CDR3 region has the DNA TGTGCCTGGAGTATGGAGAGGGATCAGCCCCAGCATTTT. Filled out from reference TRBV30 and TRBJ1-5, the complete variable domain reads SQTIHQWPATLVQPVGSPLSLECTVEGTSNPNLYWYRQAAGRGLQLLFYSVGIGQISSEVPQNLSASRPQDRQFILSSKKLLLSDSGFYLCAWSMERDQPQHFGDGTRLSIL.